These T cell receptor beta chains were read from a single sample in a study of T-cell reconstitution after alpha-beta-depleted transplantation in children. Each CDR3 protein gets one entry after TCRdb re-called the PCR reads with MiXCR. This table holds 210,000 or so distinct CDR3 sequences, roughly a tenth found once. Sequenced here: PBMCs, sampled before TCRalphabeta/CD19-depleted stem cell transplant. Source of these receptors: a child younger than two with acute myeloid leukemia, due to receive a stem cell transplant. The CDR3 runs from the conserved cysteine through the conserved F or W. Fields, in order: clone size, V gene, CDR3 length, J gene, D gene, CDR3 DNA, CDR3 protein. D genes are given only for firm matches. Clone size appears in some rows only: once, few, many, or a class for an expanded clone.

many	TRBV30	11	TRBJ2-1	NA	TGTGCCTGGAGTCGCATTGGGGATGAGTTCTTC	CAWSRIGDEFF
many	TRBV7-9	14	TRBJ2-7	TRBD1	TGTGCCAGCAGCTTAGGTGGGACAGGTCACGAGCAGTACTTC	CASSLGGTGHEQYF
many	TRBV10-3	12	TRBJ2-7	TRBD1	TGTGCCATCACCCCGACAGGGTTCGAGCAGTACTTC	CAITPTGFEQYF
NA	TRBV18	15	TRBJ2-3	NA	TGTGCCAGCTCATCAAACGTGGACAGCACAGATACGCAGTATTTT	CASSSNVDSTDTQYF
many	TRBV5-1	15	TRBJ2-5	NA	TGCGCCAGCAGCTTAGATTTACAGAACCAAGAGACCCAGTACTTC	CASSLDLQNQETQYF
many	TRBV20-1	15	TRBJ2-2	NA	TGCAGTGCTAAACCAGCGACTATTTTCACCGGGGAGCTGTTTTTT	CSAKPATIFTGELFF
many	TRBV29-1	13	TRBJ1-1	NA	TGCAGCGCTGCAAGAGGGGGGAACACTGAAGCTTTCTTT	CSAARGGNTEAFF
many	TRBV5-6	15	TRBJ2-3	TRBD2	TGTGCCACACCCATTGGGGTCGGGAGGACAGATACGCAGTATTTT	CATPIGVGRTDTQYF
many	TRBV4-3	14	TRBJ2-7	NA	TGCGCCAGCAGCCAAGATTTCAGGAGCTACGAGCAGTACTTC	CASSQDFRSYEQYF
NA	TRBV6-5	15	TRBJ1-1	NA	TGTGCCGGCAGTTACGTGAGATTGGGGGCCTCTGAAGCTTTCTTT	CAGSYVRLGASEAFF
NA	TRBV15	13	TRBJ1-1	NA	TGTGCCACCAGCAAGAGAGGCAACACTGAAGCTTTCTTT	CATSKRGNTEAFF
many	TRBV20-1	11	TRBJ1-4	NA	TGCAGTGCTAGAGATAGGGAAAAACTGTTTTTT	CSARDREKLFF
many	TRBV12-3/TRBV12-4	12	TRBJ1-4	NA	TGTGCCAGCAGCCCCGACAGCGAAAAACTGTTTTTT	CASSPDSEKLFF
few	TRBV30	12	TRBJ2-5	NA	TGTGCCTGGAGTGGGTACCAAGAGACCCAGTACTTC	CAWSGYQETQYF
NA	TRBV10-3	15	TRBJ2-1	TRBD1	TGTGCCATCAGTGCAGGGACAGGGAACTACAATGAGCAGTTCTTC	CAISAGTGNYNEQFF
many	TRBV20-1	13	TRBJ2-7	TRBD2	TGCAGTGCTAGACGGGGGGGTATATCCGAGCAGTACTTC	CSARRGGISEQYF
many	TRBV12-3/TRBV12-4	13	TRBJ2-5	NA	TGTGCCGTTACTAGAGACTTAGCGGAGACCCAGTACTTC	CAVTRDLAETQYF
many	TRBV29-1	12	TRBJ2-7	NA	TGCAGCGTTAGGGACGACTGGTGGGAGCAGTACTTC	CSVRDDWWEQYF
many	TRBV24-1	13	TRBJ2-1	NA	TGTGCCACCCAGGGACTCTCATACAATGAGCAGTTCTTC	CATQGLSYNEQFF
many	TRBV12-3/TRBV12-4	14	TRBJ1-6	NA	TGTGCCAGCAGTTTACGCCGGGCTAATTCACCCCTCCACTTT	CASSLRRANSPLHF
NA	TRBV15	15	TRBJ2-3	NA	TGTGCCACCAGCAGAGTGGCCAGGGTGACAGATACGCAGTATTTT	CATSRVARVTDTQYF
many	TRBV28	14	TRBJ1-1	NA	TGTGCCAGCAGTGAAGATTTATTGAACACTGAAGCTTTCTTT	CASSEDLLNTEAFF
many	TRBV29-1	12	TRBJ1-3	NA	TGCAGCGGGACCAGCTCTGGAAACACCATATATTTT	CSGTSSGNTIYF
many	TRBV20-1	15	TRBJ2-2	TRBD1	TGCAGTGCTAGGCTGGGACAGGGGTCGTCCGGGGAGCTGTTTTTT	CSARLGQGSSGELFF
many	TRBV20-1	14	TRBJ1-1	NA	TGCAGTGCTACACCCAGGACAGTGCTCACTGAAGCTTTCTTT	CSATPRTVLTEAFF
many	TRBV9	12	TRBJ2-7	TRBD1	TGTGCCAGCGGACAGGGCGGCAACGAGCAGTACTTC	CASGQGGNEQYF
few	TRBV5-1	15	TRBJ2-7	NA	TGCGCCAGCAGCTTGGCGGCGGGTTATCCCTACGAGCAGTACTTC	CASSLAAGYPYEQYF
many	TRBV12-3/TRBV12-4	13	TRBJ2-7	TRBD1	TGTGCCAGCAGTTTCGGCAGGGGGCGCGAGCAGTACTTC	CASSFGRGREQYF
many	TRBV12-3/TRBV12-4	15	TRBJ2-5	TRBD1	TGTGCCAGCAGTCGCGGACAGGGGTCCCAAGAGACCCAGTACTTC	CASSRGQGSQETQYF
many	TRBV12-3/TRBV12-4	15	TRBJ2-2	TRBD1	TGTGCCAGCAGTTTACGACAGGGCATAGGCGGGGAGCTGTTTTTT	CASSLRQGIGGELFF
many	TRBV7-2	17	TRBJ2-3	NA	TGTGCCAGCAGTCTAATGAGCCAGGGAGGAGGGACAGATACGCAGTATTTT	CASSLMSQGGGTDTQYF
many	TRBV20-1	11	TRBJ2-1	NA	TGCAGTGCTAGAGCCGGTTATGAGCAGTTCTTC	CSARAGYEQFF
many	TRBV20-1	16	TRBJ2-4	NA	TGCAGTGCTAGAGATAGTAGAGGGTTGGACCGGAACATTCAGTACTTC	CSARDSRGLDRNIQYF
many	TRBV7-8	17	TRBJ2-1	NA	TGTGCCAGCAGCTTGGAAGGGTCGAGACCGTCCTACAATGAGCAGTTCTTC	CASSLEGSRPSYNEQFF
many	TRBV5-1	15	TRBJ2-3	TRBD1	TGCGCCAGCAGCGGCGGGACAGGAAAAGCAGATACGCAGTATTTT	CASSGGTGKADTQYF